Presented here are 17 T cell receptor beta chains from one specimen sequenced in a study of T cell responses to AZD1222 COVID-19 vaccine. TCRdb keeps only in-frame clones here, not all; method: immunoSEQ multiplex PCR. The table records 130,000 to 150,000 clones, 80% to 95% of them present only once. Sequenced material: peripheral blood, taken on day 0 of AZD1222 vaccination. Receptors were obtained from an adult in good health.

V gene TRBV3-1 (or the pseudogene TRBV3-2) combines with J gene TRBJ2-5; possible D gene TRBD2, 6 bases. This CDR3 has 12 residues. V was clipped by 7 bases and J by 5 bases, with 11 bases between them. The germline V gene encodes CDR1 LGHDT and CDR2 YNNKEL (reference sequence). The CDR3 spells CASNGREETQYF. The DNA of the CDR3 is TGTGCCAGCAACGGCCGGGAGGAGACCCAGTACTTC.

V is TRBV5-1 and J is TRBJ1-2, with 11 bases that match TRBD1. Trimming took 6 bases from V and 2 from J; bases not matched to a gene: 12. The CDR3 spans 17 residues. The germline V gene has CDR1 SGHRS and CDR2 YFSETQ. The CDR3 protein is CASKPSGGTGGNYGYTF. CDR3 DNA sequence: TGCGCCAGCAAACCTAGCGGCGGGACAGGGGGAAACTATGGCTACACCTTC.

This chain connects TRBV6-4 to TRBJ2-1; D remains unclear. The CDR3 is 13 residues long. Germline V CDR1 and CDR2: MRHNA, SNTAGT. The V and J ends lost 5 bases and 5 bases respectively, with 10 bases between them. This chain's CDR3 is CASSTDAHNEQFF. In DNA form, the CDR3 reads TGTGCCAGCAGTACGGACGCCCACAATGAGCAGTTCTTC.

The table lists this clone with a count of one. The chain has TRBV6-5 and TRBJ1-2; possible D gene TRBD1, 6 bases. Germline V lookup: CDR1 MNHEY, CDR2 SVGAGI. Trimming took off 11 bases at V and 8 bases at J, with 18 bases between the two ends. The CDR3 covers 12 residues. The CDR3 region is CAFNGGANGYTF. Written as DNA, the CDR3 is TGTGCCTTCAACGGGGGGGCGAACGGCTACACCTTC.

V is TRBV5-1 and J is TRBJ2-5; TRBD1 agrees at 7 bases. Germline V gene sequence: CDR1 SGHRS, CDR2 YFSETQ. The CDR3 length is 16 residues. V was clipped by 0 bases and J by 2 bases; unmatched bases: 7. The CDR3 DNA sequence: TGCGCCAGCAGCTTGGAGGGGACAGTGTTACAAGAGACCCAGTACTTC. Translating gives CASSLEGTVLQETQYF.

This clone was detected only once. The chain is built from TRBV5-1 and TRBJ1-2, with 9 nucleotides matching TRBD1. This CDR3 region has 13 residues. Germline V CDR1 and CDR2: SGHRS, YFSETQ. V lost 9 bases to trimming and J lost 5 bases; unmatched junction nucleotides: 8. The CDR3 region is CATGTGRSYGYTF. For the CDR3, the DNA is TGCGCCACGGGGACAGGGAGAAGTTATGGCTACACCTTC.

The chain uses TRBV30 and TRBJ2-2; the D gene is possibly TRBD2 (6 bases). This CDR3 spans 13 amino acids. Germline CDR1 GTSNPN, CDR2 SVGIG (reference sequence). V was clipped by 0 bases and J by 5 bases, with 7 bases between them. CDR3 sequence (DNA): TGTGCCTGGAGTGTACGGGAGACCGGGGAGCTGTTTTTT. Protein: CAWSVRETGELFF. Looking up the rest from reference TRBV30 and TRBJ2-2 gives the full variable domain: SQTIHQWPATLVQPVGSPLSLECTVEGTSNPNLYWYRQAAGRGLQLLFYSVGIGQISSEVPQNLSASRPQDRQFILSSKKLLLSDSGFYLCAWSVRETGELFFGEGSRLTVL.

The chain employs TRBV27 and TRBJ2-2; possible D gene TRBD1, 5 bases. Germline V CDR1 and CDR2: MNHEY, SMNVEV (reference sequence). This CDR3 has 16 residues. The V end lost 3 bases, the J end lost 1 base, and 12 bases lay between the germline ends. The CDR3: CASSFDQGLNTGELFF. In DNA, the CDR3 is TGTGCCAGCAGTTTTGATCAGGGTCTGAACACCGGGGAGCTGTTTTTT.

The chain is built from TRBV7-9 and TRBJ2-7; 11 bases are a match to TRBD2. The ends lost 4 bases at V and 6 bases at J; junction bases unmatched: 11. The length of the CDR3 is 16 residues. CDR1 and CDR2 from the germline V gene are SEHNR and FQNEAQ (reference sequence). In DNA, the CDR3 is TGTGCCAGCAGCTCCGGGGCTAGCGGGAGGCCGAGCGAGCAGTACTTC. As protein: CASSSGASGRPSEQYF.

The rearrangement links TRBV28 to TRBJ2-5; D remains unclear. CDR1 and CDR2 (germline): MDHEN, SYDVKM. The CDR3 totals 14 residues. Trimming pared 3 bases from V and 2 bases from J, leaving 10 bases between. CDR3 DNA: TGTGCCAGCAGTTTCCCTATCCCTCAAGAGACCCAGTACTTC. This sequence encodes CASSFPIPQETQYF. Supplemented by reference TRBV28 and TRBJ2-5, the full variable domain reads DVKVTQSSRYLVKRTGEKVFLECVQDMDHENMFWYRQDPGLGLRLIYFSYDVKMKEKGDIPEGYSVSREKKERFSLILESASTNQTSMYLCASSFPIPQETQYFGPGTRLLVL.

The CDR3: CASGKPGLGLSGELFF. DNA of the CDR3: TGTGCCAGCGGGAAACCGGGACTAGGGTTGTCCGGGGAGCTGTTTTTT. This sequence joins TRBV6-6 and TRBJ2-2; TRBD2 matches at 8 bases. This CDR3 has 16 residues. With 8 bases clipped from V and 6 bases from J, the junction kept 14 bases outside the gene matches. Germline V gene data show CDR1 as MNHNY and CDR2 as SVGAGI (reference sequence).

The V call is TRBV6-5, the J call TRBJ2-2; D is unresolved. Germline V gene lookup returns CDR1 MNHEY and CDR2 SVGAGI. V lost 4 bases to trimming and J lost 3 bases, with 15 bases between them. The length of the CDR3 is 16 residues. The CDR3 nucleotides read TGTGCCAGCAGTTCCACCTACCGACCAGACACCGGGGAGCTGTTTTTT. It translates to CASSSTYRPDTGELFF.

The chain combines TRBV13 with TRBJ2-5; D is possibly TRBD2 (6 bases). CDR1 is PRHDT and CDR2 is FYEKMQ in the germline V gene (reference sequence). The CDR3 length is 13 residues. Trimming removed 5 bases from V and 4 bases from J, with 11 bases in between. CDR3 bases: TGTGCCAGCAGCCCCTGGGGGGTAGAGACCCAGTACTTC. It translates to CASSPWGVETQYF.

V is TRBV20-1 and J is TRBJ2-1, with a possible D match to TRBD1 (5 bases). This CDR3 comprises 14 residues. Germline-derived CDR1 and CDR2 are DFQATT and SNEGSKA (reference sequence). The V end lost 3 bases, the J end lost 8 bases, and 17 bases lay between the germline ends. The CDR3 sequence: CSASRGLEGDEQFF. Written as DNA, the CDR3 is TGCAGTGCTAGTAGGGGCCTGGAAGGTGATGAGCAGTTCTTC.

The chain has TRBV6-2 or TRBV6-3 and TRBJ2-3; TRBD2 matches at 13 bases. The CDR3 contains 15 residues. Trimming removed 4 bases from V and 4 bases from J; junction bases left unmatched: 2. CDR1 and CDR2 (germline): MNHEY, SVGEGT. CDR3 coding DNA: TGTGCCAGCAGTTTGGGGACTAGCGGGGCAGATACGCAGTATTTT. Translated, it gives CASSLGTSGADTQYF.

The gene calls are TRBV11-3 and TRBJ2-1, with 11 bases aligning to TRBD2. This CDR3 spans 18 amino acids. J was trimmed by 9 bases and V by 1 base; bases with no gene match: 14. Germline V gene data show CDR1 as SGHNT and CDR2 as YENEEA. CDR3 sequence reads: CASSLGTSGSGMVGEQFF. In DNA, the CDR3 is TGTGCCAGCAGCTTAGGCACTAGCGGGAGTGGTATGGTGGGTGAGCAGTTCTTC.

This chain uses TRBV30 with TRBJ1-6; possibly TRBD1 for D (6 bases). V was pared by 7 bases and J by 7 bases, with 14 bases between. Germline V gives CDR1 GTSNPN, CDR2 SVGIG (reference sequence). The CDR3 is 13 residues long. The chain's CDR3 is CALRQETNSPLHF. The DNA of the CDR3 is TGTGCCTTAAGACAGGAGACAAATTCACCCCTCCACTTT.